The 29 T cell receptor beta chains reported below all come from one sample, sequenced in a study of T cells in Graves' hyperthyroidism and ophthalmopathy. TCR beta CDR3 region amplification was performed from RNA transcripts. During a first-round RT-PCR of the TCR CDR3, the HTBI primer set was used. TCRdb re-derived calls from the multiplex PCR reads in MiXCR, one entry per CDR3 protein. The sample contains 200,000 to 250,000 distinct CDR3 sequences, less than 20% of which appear only once. The sample was blood. All receptors come from a woman between 18 and 30 years old with Graves' ophthalmopathy.

There are many counts of this clonotype. The chain couples TRBV20-1 to TRBJ2-7, with TRBD1 matching 9 bases. J lost 2 bases, V lost 5 bases, and 4 bases had no gene match. The CDR3 covers 13 residues. The germline CDR1 and CDR2 sequences are DFQATT and SNEGSKA (reference sequence). In DNA form, the CDR3 reads TGCAGTGCTTCCCGGGACAGGGCCTACGAGCAGTACTTC. Amino acid sequence: CSASRDRAYEQYF.

This clonotype turned up a few times. A much larger clonotype is one base distant, so this may be a read error. V is TRBV6-2 or TRBV6-3 and J is TRBJ2-7, with 8 bases matching TRBD1. The trim removed 6 bases at V and 7 bases at J, leaving 17 bases unmatched. There are 16 residues in the CDR3. From germline, CDR1 is MNHEY and CDR2 SVGEGT. The CDR3 nucleotides are TGTGCCAGCAGCTCACTCGAAAGGACAGGGCCGAATGAGCAGTACTTC. Its protein product is CASSSLERTGPNEQYF.

This clonotype occurred many times. This sequence joins TRBV4-1 and TRBJ2-3, with D unresolved. This CDR3 region has 16 residues. The germline V gene has CDR1 MGHRA and CDR2 YSYEKL. V was shortened by 5 bases and J by 0 bases, with 15 bases between the two germline ends. The CDR3 spells CASSSPGTSSTDTQYF. For the CDR3, the DNA is TGCGCCAGCAGCTCCCCGGGCACATCTAGCACAGATACGCAGTATTTT.

This clonotype was seen ten or more times. The chain combines TRBV5-1 with TRBJ1-1; 8 nucleotides line up with TRBD1. V dropped 1 base and J dropped 4; count of bases not matched to a gene: 3. The V gene's germline CDR1 is SGHRS and CDR2 YFSETQ. The CDR3 length is 14 residues. This CDR3 is CASSLQGAATEAFF. The CDR3, as DNA: TGCGCCAGCAGCTTGCAGGGGGCGGCCACTGAAGCTTTCTTT.

The gene calls are TRBV12-3 or TRBV12-4 and TRBJ1-4; TRBD1 might be the D (6 bases). Deletions cut 4 bases from V and 4 bases from J, with 19 bases between. The length of the CDR3 is 17 residues. This CDR3 is CASSWGASGWVNEKLFF. CDR3 in DNA: TGTGCCAGCAGTTGGGGGGCAAGCGGATGGGTTAATGAAAAACTGTTTTTT.

This chain joins TRBV13 and TRBJ1-1, with a possible D match to TRBD1 (5 bases). Trimming removed 0 bases at V and 0 bases at J, with 8 bases between. This CDR3 spans 15 amino acids. CDR1 and CDR2 (germline): PRHDT, FYEKMQ (reference sequence). This CDR3 is CASSLGQALNTEAFF. The CDR3 DNA is TGTGCCAGCAGCTTAGGACAGGCATTGAACACTGAAGCTTTCTTT. Supplemented by reference TRBV13 and TRBJ1-1, the full variable domain reads AAGVIQSPRHLIKEKRETATLKCYPIPRHDTVYWYQQGPGQDPQFLISFYEKMQSDKGSIPDRFSAQQFSDYHSELNMSSLELGDSALYFCASSLGQALNTEAFFGQGTRLTVV.

This clonotype was counted many times. The V and J genes are TRBV10-3 and TRBJ2-2, with TRBD1 matching 7 bases. There are 14 residues in the CDR3. Germline CDR1 and CDR2: ENHRY and SYGVKD. Trimming removed 6 bases from V and 5 bases from J; junction bases left unmatched: 6. The CDR3 sequence is CAIRPGTDTGELFF. CDR3 sequence (DNA): TGTGCCATCAGGCCCGGGACAGATACCGGGGAGCTGTTTTTT.

The sample holds a few counts of this clonotype. The rearrangement uses TRBV19 and TRBJ1-1; no definite D call. V was shortened by 4 bases and J by 4 bases, with 10 bases between the two germline ends. The length of the CDR3 is 13 residues. Germline CDR1 is LNHDA and CDR2 is SQIVND (reference sequence). The CDR3: CASSTVVSTEAFF. CDR3 bases: TGTGCCAGTAGTACAGTAGTTTCCACTGAAGCTTTCTTT.

A few counts support this clonotype. The CDR3 is CASSIDSRGLYDEQFF. The CDR3 nucleotides read TGTGCCAGTAGTATAGATTCGCGGGGGTTATACGATGAGCAGTTCTTC. The chain carries TRBV19 and TRBJ2-1, with TRBD2 matching 7 bases. J was trimmed by 8 bases and V by 0 bases; bases with no gene match: 10. The CDR3 length is 16 residues. Germline V gene data show CDR1 as LNHDA and CDR2 as SQIVND (reference sequence). Full variable domain (missing parts from reference TRBV19 and TRBJ2-1): DGGITQSPKYLFRKEGQNVTLSCEQNLNHDAMYWYRQDPGQGLRLIYYSQIVNDFQKGDIAEGYSVSREKKESFPLTVTSAQKNPTAFYLCASSIDSRGLYDEQFFGPGTRLTVL.

This clonotype was picked up many times. This chain links TRBV5-1 with TRBJ2-7; D is uncertain. Germline assignment: CDR1 SGHRS and CDR2 YFSETQ. The V end lost 0 bases, the J end lost 2 bases, and 12 bases lay between the germline ends. CDR3 length: 15 residues. The CDR3: CASSLAEYQAYEQYF. In nucleotides, the CDR3 is TGCGCCAGCAGCTTGGCCGAATACCAAGCCTACGAGCAGTACTTC.

The table lists this clonotype with a few counts. The CDR3 here is CAISEVSTDTQYF. The CDR3, as DNA: TGTGCCATCAGTGAGGTTAGCACAGATACGCAGTATTTT. The chain couples TRBV10-3 to TRBJ2-3; D not certain. Trimming left V 2 bases short and J 0 bases short, with 3 bases between. This CDR3 comprises 13 residues. Germline lookup yields CDR1 ENHRY and CDR2 SYGVKD.

The chain joins TRBV29-1 to TRBJ1-4, with D perhaps TRBD1 (5 bases). Between the trimmed V and J ends, which lost 4 bases and 6 bases, there was a span of 9 bases. CDR3 length equals 12 residues. Germline V gene data show CDR1 as SQVTM and CDR2 as ANQGSEA. The DNA of the CDR3 is TGCAGCGTTGGCAGGGACGATGAAAAACTGTTTTTT. Its translation: CSVGRDDEKLFF.

This clonotype was seen ten or more times. The CDR3, as DNA: TGTGCCAGCAGCTTGACAGAGCAGGAGACCCAGTACTTC. This gives the protein CASSLTEQETQYF. The chain combines TRBV7-2 with TRBJ2-5; tentatively, D is TRBD1 (5 bases). V shed 3 bases and J shed 5 bases, with 10 bases lying between them. Per the germline V gene, CDR1 is SGHTA and CDR2 is FQGNSA. The CDR3 spans 13 residues.

The sample holds many counts of this clonotype. The chain is built from TRBV3-1 and TRBJ1-4, with TRBD1 as a possible D gene (5 bases). CDR3 length: 15 amino acids. Trimming took off 1 base at V and 7 bases at J, with 13 bases between the two ends. CDR1 LGHDT and CDR2 YNNKEL come from the germline V gene (reference sequence). DNA for the CDR3: TGTGCCAGCAGCCAAGTGCAGGGTAAGGGTGAAAAACTGTTTTTT. Amino acids: CASSQVQGKGEKLFF. Full variable domain (outside the CDR3, taken from reference TRBV3-1 and TRBJ1-4): DTAVSQTPKYLVTQMGNDKSIKCEQNLGHDTMYWYKQDSKKFLKIMFSYNNKELIINETVPNRFSPKSPDKAHLNLHINSLELGDSAVYFCASSQVQGKGEKLFFGSGTQLSVL.

There are many counts of this clonotype. This sequence joins TRBV7-2 and TRBJ1-1; no clear D. Trimming shortened V by 1 base and J by 4 bases, and 7 bases separated the two germline ends. Germline lookup yields CDR1 SGHTA and CDR2 FQGNSA. The CDR3 is 13 residues long. The CDR3 coding sequence is TGTGCCAGCAGCTTAGGGTCGGCCACTGAAGCTTTCTTT. It translates to CASSLGSATEAFF.

As for this clonotype: One end of the junction does not line up with germline, which may come from a read error. The chain couples TRBV3-1 to TRBJ2-5; the match to TRBD2 covers 8 bases. This CDR3 is built from 15 residues. Germline CDR1 is LGHDT and CDR2 is YNNKEL (reference sequence). The CDR3 sequence: CASSQDPGGQEAQHF. The DNA for the CDR3 is TGTGCCAGCAGCCAAGACCCGGGGGGGCAGGAGGCCCAGCACTTC.

In its sample, this clonotype was seen many times. The chain combines TRBV28 with TRBJ1-5; 9 bases agree with TRBD1. There are 15 residues in the CDR3. CDR1 is MDHEN and CDR2 is SYDVKM in the germline V gene. After removal of 2 bases from V and 6 bases from J, the junction contained 5 bases not matched to a gene. CDR3 nucleotide sequence: TGTGCCAGCAGTTTAGCCGGGACAGGGTCTCAGCCCCAGCATTTT. Translation gives CASSLAGTGSQPQHF.

The chain combines TRBV29-1 with TRBJ1-2; 7 bases map to TRBD1. CDR1 is SQVTM, CDR2 ANQGSEA, per germline. The CDR3 is 12 amino acids. V dropped 7 bases and J dropped 2; count of bases not matched to a gene: 4. The CDR3 DNA reads as TGCAGCGCGGAGACAGGGAACTATGGCTACACCTTC. Its translation is CSAETGNYGYTF.

This clonotype came up many times. The chain couples TRBV4-3 to TRBJ2-2; D remains unclear. This CDR3 region has 15 residues. Between the trimmed V and J ends, which lost 0 bases and 4 bases, there was a span of 9 bases. Per germline, CDR1 LGHNA and CDR2 YSLEER. As DNA, the CDR3 is TGCGCCAGCAGCCAAGATGAAGGAATCACCGGGGAGCTGTTTTTT. The encoded protein is CASSQDEGITGELFF.

Comment on this clonotype: One end of the junction is discordant with germline, which a read error may explain. The CDR3 protein is CASNLALDAEQFF. CDR3 nucleotide sequence: TGTGCCAGCAACTTAGCGCTGGATGCCGAGCAGTTCTTC. The chain joins TRBV7-8 to TRBJ2-1; tentatively, D is TRBD2 (5 bases). The V gene's germline CDR1 is SGHVS and CDR2 FQNEAQ. The CDR3 is 13 amino acids.

This clonotype appeared a few times. This chain links TRBV4-1 with TRBJ2-1; TRBD2 matches at 14 bases. The CDR3 contains 15 residues. After removal of 6 bases from V and 7 bases from J, the junction contained 5 bases not matched to a gene. Germline V gives CDR1 MGHRA, CDR2 YSYEKL. Here the CDR3 reads CASRETSGGVNEQFF. The CDR3 nucleotides read TGCGCCAGCAGAGAGACTAGCGGGGGGGTGAATGAGCAGTTCTTC.

This clonotype was detected many times. The chain links TRBV18 to TRBJ2-3; TRBD1 is a possible D gene (6 bases). This CDR3 region has 16 residues. CDR1 is KGHSH and CDR2 is LQKENI in the germline V gene. V gave up 4 bases and J gave up 2 bases, with 16 bases separating them. This CDR3 is CASSRRQVEFTDTQYF. CDR3 DNA sequence: TGTGCCAGCTCACGGAGACAGGTCGAATTCACAGATACGCAGTATTTT.

At least ten counts were recorded for this clonotype. The chain carries TRBV5-1 and TRBJ2-1; 10 positions match TRBD2. J gave up 7 bases and V 2 bases, and 6 bases lay outside the gene matches. The length of the CDR3 is 15 residues. CDR1 is SGHRS and CDR2 is YFSETQ in the germline V gene. The CDR3 protein is CASSLTSGNGNEQFF. Here the CDR3 DNA reads TGCGCCAGCAGCTTAACTAGCGGGAATGGTAATGAGCAGTTCTTC.

This clonotype has ten or more counts. V is TRBV20-1 and J is TRBJ2-1; D possibly corresponds to TRBD1 (6 bases). Germline values: CDR1 DFQATT, CDR2 SNEGSKA (reference sequence). Between the trimmed V and J ends, which lost 0 bases and 7 bases, there was a span of 10 bases. This CDR3 region has 13 residues. The CDR3 region has the DNA TGCAGTGCTAGAGATTACAGGGCAAATGAGCAGTTCTTC. As protein: CSARDYRANEQFF.

This clonotype was counted ten times or more. This chain's CDR3 is CATSDRTGSYGYTF. The CDR3 coding sequence is TGTGCCACCAGTGACCGGACAGGATCATATGGCTACACCTTC. This chain uses TRBV24-1 with TRBJ1-2; 7 bases align to TRBD1. Germline values: CDR1 KGHDR, CDR2 SFDVKD. V lost 4 bases to trimming and J lost 5 bases; unmatched junction nucleotides: 6. CDR3 size: 14 residues.

This clonotype was picked up many times. The chain has TRBV10-3 and TRBJ2-2; TRBD2 matches at 12 bases. With 2 bases clipped from V and 4 bases from J, the junction kept 5 bases outside the gene matches. CDR3 length: 17 amino acids. Per germline, CDR1 ENHRY and CDR2 SYGVKD. The CDR3 protein is CAISELGLAGGTGELFF. Here the CDR3 DNA reads TGTGCCATCAGTGAGCTGGGACTAGCGGGCGGCACCGGGGAGCTGTTTTTT.

This clonotype was detected only a few times. V usage is TRBV7-9 and J usage is TRBJ2-3, with 12 bases identical to TRBD2. Germline values: CDR1 SEHNR, CDR2 FQNEAQ (reference sequence). V lost 6 bases, J lost 5 bases, and 3 bases stayed unmatched. The CDR3 is 14 residues long. CDR3 amino acids: CASSLAGGRDTQYF. CDR3 bases: TGTGCCAGCAGTCTAGCGGGGGGGCGAGATACGCAGTATTTT.

At least ten counts were recorded for this clonotype. V is TRBV20-1 and J is TRBJ1-2; 8 nucleotides line up with TRBD1. The germline V gene has CDR1 DFQATT and CDR2 SNEGSKA (reference sequence). J gave up 4 bases and V 4 bases, and 5 bases lay outside the gene matches. This CDR3 has 13 amino acids. CDR3 in amino acids: CSAIDRGGYGYTF. In DNA, the CDR3 is TGCAGTGCTATAGACAGGGGTGGCTATGGCTACACCTTC.

Regarding this clonotype: Possible read error: a much larger clone is one base away. The V and J genes are TRBV3-1 and TRBJ1-3; 8 positions match TRBD1. CDR3 size: 14 residues. CDR1 is LGHDT, CDR2 YNNKEL, per germline (reference sequence). CDR3 protein: CAGSPQGVGNTIYF. CDR3 DNA sequence: TGTGCCGGCAGCCCACAGGGGGTCGGAAACACCATATATTTT.